A selection of T cell receptor beta chains follows, all from one sample in a study of blood T cell repertoires in COVID-19. TCRdb keeps only in-frame clones here, not all; method: immunoSEQ multiplex PCR. This table holds hundreds of thousands of clones, 85% to 90% found once. The sequencing sample was made of peripheral blood. These receptors were obtained from a woman aged 25 to 45 with acute or convalescent COVID-19. CDR3s include the opening cysteine and the closing phenylalanine or tryptophan. Each record gives: J gene, V gene, clone size, D gene, CDR3 protein, CDR3 DNA. D genes are given only for firm matches. Clone sizes are given selectively: once, few, many, or a class where the clone is expanded.

J gene: TRBJ1-1
V gene: TRBV28
clone size: -
D gene: TRBD1
CDR3 protein: CASSSGQGRTEAFF
CDR3 DNA: TGTGCCAGCAGTTCAGGACAGGGGCGCACTGAAGCTTTCTTT

J gene: TRBJ2-2
V gene: TRBV29-1
clone size: -
D gene: TRBD1
CDR3 protein: CSVGQGRTGELFF
CDR3 DNA: TGCAGCGTTGGACAGGGACGGACCGGGGAGCTGTTTTTT

J gene: TRBJ1-1
V gene: TRBV18
clone size: -
D gene: -
CDR3 protein: CASSPQQGAYTEAFF
CDR3 DNA: TGTGCCAGCTCACCTCAGCAAGGGGCGTACACTGAAGCTTTCTTT

J gene: TRBJ2-2
V gene: TRBV11-3
clone size: -
D gene: TRBD1
CDR3 protein: CASSYGQGAGELFF
CDR3 DNA: TGTGCCAGCAGCTATGGACAGGGGGCCGGGGAGCTGTTTTTT

J gene: TRBJ2-7
V gene: TRBV12-3/TRBV12-4
clone size: -
D gene: TRBD1
CDR3 protein: CASSPSGGGEQYF
CDR3 DNA: TGTGCCAGCAGCCCGTCAGGGGGCGGCGAGCAGTACTTC

J gene: TRBJ1-1
V gene: TRBV5-1
clone size: -
D gene: TRBD1
CDR3 protein: CASSLETGAIEAFF
CDR3 DNA: TGCGCCAGCAGCCTTGAGACAGGGGCAATTGAAGCTTTCTTT

J gene: TRBJ2-7
V gene: TRBV2
clone size: -
D gene: TRBD1
CDR3 protein: CASAPGTGASYEQYF
CDR3 DNA: TGTGCCAGCGCCCCGGGGACAGGTGCCTCCTACGAGCAGTACTTC

J gene: TRBJ1-6
V gene: TRBV29-1
clone size: -
D gene: TRBD1
CDR3 protein: CSVDPRDRENSPLHF
CDR3 DNA: TGCAGCGTCGATCCCCGGGACAGGGAAAATTCACCCCTCCACTTT

J gene: TRBJ1-4
V gene: TRBV9
clone size: -
D gene: -
CDR3 protein: CASSAGLSWDEKLFF
CDR3 DNA: TGTGCCAGCAGCGCAGGTTTAAGTTGGGATGAAAAACTGTTTTTT

J gene: TRBJ2-5
V gene: TRBV11-2
clone size: -
D gene: -
CDR3 protein: CASSANYGTLQETQYF
CDR3 DNA: TGTGCCAGCAGCGCCAACTACGGGACTCTCCAAGAGACCCAGTACTTC

J gene: TRBJ1-2
V gene: TRBV28
clone size: -
D gene: TRBD1
CDR3 protein: CASSSQGGYGYTF
CDR3 DNA: TGTGCCAGCAGCAGTCAGGGGGGCTATGGCTACACCTTC

J gene: TRBJ2-7
V gene: TRBV6-5
clone size: once
D gene: TRBD2
CDR3 protein: CASSPTSGNSYEQYF
CDR3 DNA: TGTGCCAGCAGTCCCACTAGCGGGAACTCCTACGAGCAGTACTTC

J gene: TRBJ1-3
V gene: TRBV18
clone size: -
D gene: TRBD1
CDR3 protein: CASSLDIPGQAGNTIYF
CDR3 DNA: TGTGCCAGCTCACTAGATATACCGGGACAGGCTGGAAACACCATATATTTT

J gene: TRBJ2-6
V gene: TRBV30
clone size: -
D gene: TRBD2
CDR3 protein: CAWSSMTSGKSGANVLTF
CDR3 DNA: TGTGCCTGGAGTTCGATGACTAGCGGGAAATCTGGGGCCAACGTCCTGACTTTC

J gene: TRBJ1-6
V gene: TRBV7-3
clone size: -
D gene: -
CDR3 protein: CASSLLGQINSPLHF
CDR3 DNA: TGTGCCAGCAGCTTACTAGGACAGATTAATTCACCCCTCCACTTT

J gene: TRBJ1-1
V gene: TRBV30
clone size: -
D gene: TRBD1
CDR3 protein: CAWSPRGAALEAFF
CDR3 DNA: TGTGCCTGGAGTCCCAGGGGGGCAGCTCTCGAAGCTTTCTTT

J gene: TRBJ1-1
V gene: TRBV7-3
clone size: -
D gene: -
CDR3 protein: CASSFISKRTEAFF
CDR3 DNA: TGTGCCAGCAGCTTTATAAGCAAGAGGACTGAAGCTTTCTTT

J gene: TRBJ2-5
V gene: TRBV3-1/TRBV3-2
clone size: -
D gene: -
CDR3 protein: CASSQVSGRHYQETQYF
CDR3 DNA: TGTGCCAGCAGCCAAGTAAGTGGCAGACACTACCAAGAGACCCAGTACTTC

J gene: TRBJ1-1
V gene: TRBV7-9
clone size: -
D gene: -
CDR3 protein: CASSYTGNTEAFF
CDR3 DNA: TGTGCCAGCAGCTATACAGGAAACACTGAAGCTTTCTTT

J gene: TRBJ2-5
V gene: TRBV7-9
clone size: -
D gene: TRBD2
CDR3 protein: CASSSSSGEETQYF
CDR3 DNA: TGTGCCAGCAGCTCCTCTAGCGGAGAAGAGACCCAGTACTTC

J gene: TRBJ1-6
V gene: TRBV28
clone size: -
D gene: TRBD1
CDR3 protein: CASRPGQYNSPLHF
CDR3 DNA: TGTGCCAGCAGACCGGGACAGTATAATTCACCCCTCCACTTT

J gene: TRBJ1-6
V gene: TRBV2
clone size: -
D gene: -
CDR3 protein: CASSDGFDFNSPLHF
CDR3 DNA: TGTGCCAGCAGTGACGGTTTTGATTTTAATTCACCCCTCCACTTT

J gene: TRBJ1-2
V gene: TRBV11-2
clone size: -
D gene: TRBD1
CDR3 protein: CASSKDRTLIYGYTF
CDR3 DNA: TGTGCCAGCAGCAAGGACAGGACTCTTATCTATGGCTACACCTTC

J gene: TRBJ2-5
V gene: TRBV6-6
clone size: -
D gene: -
CDR3 protein: CASTVGETQYF
CDR3 DNA: TGTGCCAGCACCGTCGGAGAGACCCAGTACTTC

J gene: TRBJ2-1
V gene: TRBV5-1
clone size: -
D gene: TRBD2
CDR3 protein: CASSLGLAGVLFNEQFF
CDR3 DNA: TGCGCCAGCAGCTTGGGACTAGCGGGGGTACTGTTCAATGAGCAGTTCTTC

J gene: TRBJ1-1
V gene: TRBV10-3
clone size: -
D gene: -
CDR3 protein: CAISGPPTGMNTEAFF
CDR3 DNA: TGTGCCATCAGCGGGCCCCCCACAGGCATGAACACTGAAGCTTTCTTT

J gene: TRBJ2-1
V gene: TRBV5-5
clone size: -
D gene: TRBD2
CDR3 protein: CASRPNLAGGPDEQFF
CDR3 DNA: TGTGCCAGCAGACCAAACCTAGCGGGGGGGCCGGATGAGCAGTTCTTC